This TCR beta chain was recovered during a study of response to subunit inactivated influenza vaccine. Findings and caveats of the study: Few new T cells, the authors suggested, are recruited by each seasonal influenza vaccination.

This clonotype was counted a few times. Antigen unknown. TCRdb re-called the RT-PCR reads through MiXCR, storing one row per CDR3 protein. Among 200,000 to 300,000 distinct CDR3 sequences, roughly an eighth were seen once, and the ten largest hold about 7.8%. The source is a man aged 50-59 years who received an inactivated influenza vaccine. The sequenced sample was non-naive T cells sorted from PBMCs, obtained 14 to 15 days before vaccination.

The CDR3 DNA sequence: TGTGCCAGCAGCCGTCCCAGGGGGCCCTACGAGCAGTACTTC. Translation gives CASSRPRGPYEQYF. The J gene is TRBJ2-7, the V gene TRBV11-2; 8 bases align to TRBD1. The V segment lost 5 bases and the J segment 2 bases; nucleotides outside the gene matches: 5. Germline assignment: CDR1 SGHAT and CDR2 FQNNGV. This CDR3 spans 14 amino acids.